This T cell receptor (beta chain) was found in a study of blood T cell repertoires in COVID-19. At the level of the study: Samples representing acute and convalescent COVID-19 were sourced from the United States, Italy and Spain. Sources were T cells, B-cell-depleted T cells, or PBMCs; the material itself was cDNA or gDNA.

Source study methods: Amplification of reference gene primers was used by the study to estimate nucleated cell counts. Repertoires were generated with immunoSEQ multiplex PCR, while TCRdb's copy carries only in-frame clones and drops some. V and J calls and clone size come straight from that table; D and trimming were deduced from the DNA. The repertoire consists of approximately 98,000 clones, with 82% occurring once and the leading ten covering around 18%. The ends lost 6 bases at V and 8 bases at J; junction bases unmatched: 7. The CDR3 has 14 amino acids. Germline CDR1 reads MNHEY; CDR2 reads SMNVEV (reference sequence).

The chain carries TRBV27 and TRBJ1-4; 9 bases match TRBD1. The TCR was taken from a man older than 75 with acute or convalescent COVID-19. Sequencing was carried out using peripheral blood. CDR3 protein: CASRDRGVGEKLFF. DNA for the CDR3: TGTGCCAGCAGGGACAGGGGAGTTGGAGAAAAACTGTTTTTT.